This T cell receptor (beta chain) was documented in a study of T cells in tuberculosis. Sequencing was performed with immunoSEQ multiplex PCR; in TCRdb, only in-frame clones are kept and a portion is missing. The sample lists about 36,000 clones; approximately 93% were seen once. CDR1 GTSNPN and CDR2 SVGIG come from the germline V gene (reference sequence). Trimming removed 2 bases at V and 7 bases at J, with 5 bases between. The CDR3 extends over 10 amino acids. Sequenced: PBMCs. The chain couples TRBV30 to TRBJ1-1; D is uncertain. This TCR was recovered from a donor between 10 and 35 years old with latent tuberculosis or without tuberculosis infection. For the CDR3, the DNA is TGTGCCTGGAGTCAGATTGAAGCTTTCTTT. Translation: CAWSQIEAFF.